The rows below give T cell receptor beta chains drawn from one sample of a study of T cells in Graves' hyperthyroidism and ophthalmopathy. TCRdb analysed the multiplex PCR reads with MiXCR anew, one entry per CDR3 protein. This sample has around 580,000 distinct CDR3 sequences; approximately 15% occur once, and the top ten carry about 20%. Sequencing was done on a sample of blood. The receptor set was obtained from a woman between 18 and 29 years old with Graves' hyperthyroidism. The CDR3 runs from the conserved cysteine through the conserved F or W. D genes are given only for firm matches. Clone size is shown for a subset of rows, as once, few, many or a class of expanded clone.

TRBV30	TRBJ2-3	12	NA	many	TGTGCCTGGAGCGGCCCTCGGGATACGCAGTATTTT	CAWSGPRDTQYF
TRBV20-1	TRBJ2-1	16	NA	NA	TGCAGTGCTAGAGACCTCCTCACGTCACCATACAATGAGCAGTTCTTC	CSARDLLTSPYNEQFF
TRBV14	TRBJ2-7	19	TRBD1	many	TGTGCCAGCAGCCGACTAGGCGGGACAGGGGATTTTCCCCTTGTCGAGCAGTACTTC	CASSRLGGTGDFPLVEQYF
TRBV2	TRBJ1-1	15	NA	many	TGTGCCAGCAGTGAGGGGCGCTATGGGAACACTGAAGCTTTCTTT	CASSEGRYGNTEAFF
TRBV28	TRBJ2-3	15	TRBD1	many	TGTGCCAGCAGTATTGCCGGGACAGGGGAGGATACGCAGTATTTT	CASSIAGTGEDTQYF
TRBV29-1	TRBJ2-7	12	NA	few	TGCAGCGTTGGGTCAGGGGCTCACGAGCAGTACTTC	CSVGSGAHEQYF
TRBV2	TRBJ2-5	15	NA	many	TGTGCCAGCAGTGAATTGAGGACTACCGGGGAGACCCAGTACTTC	CASSELRTTGETQYF
TRBV20-1	TRBJ2-1	17	TRBD2	NA	TGCAGTGCTAGACGGCTAGCGGGGGACCCTGATTACAATGAGCAGTTCTTC	CSARRLAGDPDYNEQFF
TRBV10-3	TRBJ2-1	14	NA	NA	TGTGCCACGGGTCGGAGCGGTCGGACCAATGAGCAGTTCTTC	CATGRSGRTNEQFF
TRBV10-3	TRBJ1-1	14	NA	many	TGTGCCATCAGTGAGCGAGGGGTGAACACTGAAGCTTTCTTT	CAISERGVNTEAFF
TRBV3-1	TRBJ1-4	15	NA	many	TGTGCCAGCAGCCACGAGGGGGGAAGGCAAGAAAAACTGTTTTTT	CASSHEGGRQEKLFF
TRBV20-1	TRBJ2-3	15	TRBD1	many	TGCAGTGCTAGTCCTTGGGACAGTTACACAGATACGCAGTATTTT	CSASPWDSYTDTQYF
TRBV7-6	TRBJ2-2	15	NA	NA	TGTGCCAGCAGCCCCCCTCAGGGGTTCTCCGGGGAGCTGTTTTTT	CASSPPQGFSGELFF
TRBV20-1	TRBJ2-3	17	TRBD2	few	TGCAGTGCAAAACCTCGGACTAGCGGGGGGGCCCCAGATACGCAGTATTTT	CSAKPRTSGGAPDTQYF
TRBV7-9	TRBJ2-5	12	NA	many	TGTGCCAGCAGCTTAGAGTCAGAGACCCAGTACTTC	CASSLESETQYF
TRBV20-1	TRBJ2-1	17	TRBD1	many	TGCAGTGCTAGAGACCTATCTCCGGGACAGGGGGCAGATGAGCAGTTCTTC	CSARDLSPGQGADEQFF
TRBV4-1	TRBJ2-2	15	NA	few	TGCGCCAGCAGCCAAGAGAGGGGGGCGACCGGGGAGCTGTTTTTT	CASSQERGATGELFF
TRBV7-8	TRBJ1-5	16	NA	NA	TGTGCCAGCAGCTTAGGCGGGAATCGGGCAGGGCAGCCCCAGCATTTT	CASSLGGNRAGQPQHF